Listed below are T cell receptor beta chains from one sample, sequenced in a study of blood T cell repertoires in COVID-19. Assay used: immunoSEQ multiplex PCR; TCRdb lists only in-frame clones, some missing. The repertoire holds about 150,000 clones, with approximately 80% as singletons. The source material was peripheral blood. The receptors originated from a woman aged 60-75 years with active or convalescent COVID-19. The CDR3 runs from the conserved cysteine through the conserved F or W. The order of the fields is V gene, J gene, D gene, clone size, CDR3 DNA, CDR3 protein. A D gene is named only where the DNA matches it firmly. The size field is filled for only some rows; it gives once, few, many or a size class.

TRBV7-2	TRBJ1-2	TRBD1	-	TGTGCCAGCAGCCCGACGACCGGGACAGATGGCTACACCTTC	CASSPTTGTDGYTF
TRBV9	TRBJ2-2	TRBD1	-	TGTGCCAGCAGCCCCCAGGGGGCTAGTTTAGGTACCGGGGAGCTGTTTTTT	CASSPQGASLGTGELFF
TRBV21-1	TRBJ1-6	-	-	TGTGCCAGCAGCACGCAGGGGGCAGATTCACCCCTCCACTTT	CASSTQGADSPLHF
TRBV28	TRBJ1-5	-	once	TGTGCCACCCAGGGACCAAGTGGGGGGAATCAGCCCCAGCATTTT	CATQGPSGGNQPQHF
TRBV11-2	TRBJ1-3	TRBD1	few	TGTGCCAGCAGCCCCCGACAGGGGAACGGAAACACCATATATTTT	CASSPRQGNGNTIYF
TRBV28	TRBJ1-4	-	-	TGTGCCAGCGATACAGGGTATGAAAAACTGTTTTTT	CASDTGYEKLFF
TRBV19	TRBJ2-7	-	-	TGTGCCAGTAGTATAGGCTACCTGTCCATTGGCTACGAGCAGTACTTC	CASSIGYLSIGYEQYF
TRBV27	TRBJ2-3	-	-	TGTGCCAGCAGTCCCACGACTAGGCCAGATACGCAGTATTTT	CASSPTTRPDTQYF
TRBV13	TRBJ1-2	-	-	TGTGCCAGCAGCTCCAACATCGGGGTTGCTAACTATGGCTACACCTTC	CASSSNIGVANYGYTF
TRBV28	TRBJ2-7	-	-	TGTGCCAGCAGTTTATTTTCGGGCGAGCAGTACTTC	CASSLFSGEQYF
TRBV7-3	TRBJ1-1	-	-	TGTGCCAGCAGCCCGACAGGTAGAGGTGAAGCTTTCTTT	CASSPTGRGEAFF
TRBV7-9	TRBJ1-4	-	-	TGTGCCAGCAGCCGCAGGGGTTATAATGAAAAACTGTTTTTT	CASSRRGYNEKLFF
TRBV29-1	TRBJ2-2	-	once	TGCAGCGTTGAAGTACAGGGGAACACCGGGGAGCTGTTTTTT	CSVEVQGNTGELFF
TRBV19	TRBJ1-2	TRBD1	many	TGTGCCAGTAACCCGACAGGGACAAGTGGAAATGGCTACACCTTC	CASNPTGTSGNGYTF
TRBV5-4	TRBJ2-1	TRBD1	-	TGTGCCAGCAGCCAGGACAGGGGGCAAAGTGAGCAGTTCTTC	CASSQDRGQSEQFF
TRBV7-2	TRBJ1-2	-	-	TGTGCCAGCACCATAGGCAGGGAAGTCTCTGGCTACACCTTC	CASTIGREVSGYTF
TRBV10-3	TRBJ1-6	-	-	TGTGCCATCAGTGAGACTTTGGATAATTCACCCCTCCACTTT	CAISETLDNSPLHF
TRBV7-6	TRBJ2-1	TRBD1	-	TGTGCCAGCAGCTTTGCCGACAGGGGAAGGAATGAGCAGTTCTTC	CASSFADRGRNEQFF
TRBV6-4	TRBJ2-1	TRBD2	-	TGTGCCAGCAGTGACAAACTAGCGAGCCCCAATGAGCAGTTCTTC	CASSDKLASPNEQFF
TRBV15	TRBJ1-5	TRBD1	-	TGTGCCACCAGCAGGGGGACAGGGGGCAATCAGCCCCAGCATTTT	CATSRGTGGNQPQHF
TRBV6-2/TRBV6-3	TRBJ2-1	-	-	TGTGCCAGCAGTACCGACAGGGAGGTAGGCAATGAGCAGTTCTTC	CASSTDREVGNEQFF
TRBV29-1	TRBJ2-7	TRBD2	-	TGCAGCGTTGCGGGAGGGCCCGGTAGAGAAACCTACGAGCAGTACTTC	CSVAGGPGRETYEQYF
TRBV27	TRBJ1-1	-	-	TGTGCCAGCAGTTTAATCGCAGGAATGAACACTGAAGCTTTCTTT	CASSLIAGMNTEAFF
TRBV5-6	TRBJ1-6	TRBD1	-	TGTGCCAGCAGCTCCCGGGACAGGGTGAATTCACCCCTCCACTTT	CASSSRDRVNSPLHF
TRBV7-2	TRBJ2-3	-	-	TGTGCCAGCAGTTTTACCGGGGATACGCAGTATTTT	CASSFTGDTQYF
TRBV29-1	TRBJ2-1	TRBD1	once	TGCAGCGTTGAGGATCCACAGGGGGCGCGGAATGAGCAGTTCTTC	CSVEDPQGARNEQFF
TRBV6-2/TRBV6-3	TRBJ1-5	-	-	TGTGCCAGCAGTGGAACCAGGGGTAGCAATCAGCCCCAGCATTTT	CASSGTRGSNQPQHF
TRBV11-2	TRBJ2-1	TRBD1	-	TGTGCCAGCAGACTTTGGGGCGGACAGGGGGCATACAATGAGCAGTTCTTC	CASRLWGGQGAYNEQFF
TRBV4-1	TRBJ2-3	TRBD2	few	TGCGCCAGCAGCCGATTCTCTAGCGGGAACCCAGATACGCAGTATTTT	CASSRFSSGNPDTQYF
TRBV9	TRBJ2-2	TRBD2	-	TGTGCCAGCAGCACCACTCTGGGACTAGCGGGAGGGGGCCCCGGGGAGCTGTTTTTT	CASSTTLGLAGGGPGELFF
TRBV6-5	TRBJ2-3	TRBD2	few	TGTGCCAGCGAAAGACTAGCGGGGGGAGCAGATACGCAGTATTTT	CASERLAGGADTQYF
TRBV9	TRBJ1-4	-	-	TGTGCCAGCAGCTCCAGGGGTTATGGTGAAAAACTGTTTTTT	CASSSRGYGEKLFF